The 15 T cell receptor beta chains presented below share a single source sample, sequenced in a study of neoadjuvant anti-PD-1 for oral cavity cancer. Produced via immunoSEQ multiplex PCR; TCRdb's table is partial and in-frame only. The table shows about 14,000 clones, with roughly three fifths occurring only once. This sample comprised PBMCs, obtained before nivolumab (anti-PD-1) treatment. These receptors all come from a person aged 40 to 85 with oral cavity squamous cell carcinoma.

This clone was picked up a small number of times. V usage is TRBV5-8 and J usage is TRBJ2-7; 12 bases line up with TRBD2. This CDR3 has 13 amino acids. The trim removed 8 bases at V and 5 bases at J, leaving 5 bases unmatched. The germline V gene encodes CDR1 SGHTS and CDR2 YDEGEE. The CDR3 sequence: CASRLAGDHEQYF. In DNA, the CDR3 is TGTGCCAGTCGACTAGCGGGAGACCACGAGCAGTACTTC.

V usage is TRBV7-7 and J usage is TRBJ2-1; D remains unclear. Germline-derived CDR1 and CDR2 are SSHAT and FNYEAQ (reference sequence). This CDR3 has 14 amino acids. V was shortened by 5 bases and J by 7 bases, with 15 bases between the two germline ends. CDR3 residues: CASSPSVPTNEQFF. The CDR3 DNA is TGTGCCAGCAGCCCCTCAGTTCCTACAAATGAGCAGTTCTTC.

The CDR3 coding sequence is TGTGCCAGCAGCCAAGACGGACTAGGTAGTGAAAAACTGTTTTTT. Its protein product is CASSQDGLGSEKLFF. The V and J genes are TRBV4-2 and TRBJ1-4; D is undetermined. The length of the CDR3 is 15 residues. Trimming left V 0 bases short and J 7 bases short, with 12 bases between. Germline CDR1 reads LGHNA; CDR2 reads YNFKEQ.

The chain carries TRBV7-9 and TRBJ1-1, with 7 bases fitting TRBD1. Trimming at V came to 5 bases and at J to 4 bases, leaving 4 bases not matched to a gene. In germline, CDR1 is SEHNR, CDR2 FQNEAQ (reference sequence). CDR3 length equals 13 residues. CDR3 DNA: TGTGCCAGCAGCGCCGGGACAGTCACTGAAGCTTTCTTT. Amino acids: CASSAGTVTEAFF.

The CDR3 spells CASSAPTGEKLFF. Written as DNA, the CDR3 is TGTGCCAGCAGTGCGCCGACGGGCGAAAAACTGTTTTTT. The chain carries TRBV2 and TRBJ1-4; no definite D call. CDR3 length: 13 amino acids. V lost 4 bases, J lost 8 bases, and 11 bases lay in between. Germline V gene sequence: CDR1 SNHLY, CDR2 FYNNEI.

This clone was counted only a few times. Compared with germline, one end of the junction differs, possibly owing to a read error. This chain connects TRBV7-9 to TRBJ1-5; tentatively, D is TRBD1 (5 bases). This CDR3 spans 15 amino acids. Germline V gene sequence: CDR1 SEHNR, CDR2 FQNEAQ (reference sequence). CDR3 sequence: CASSLGALNDQPQHF. For the CDR3, the DNA is TGTGCCAGCAGTTTAGGGGCGCTCAATGATCAGCCCCAGCATTTT.

The CDR3 DNA follows: TGTGCCAGCAGTTACTCGAAAACAGGGGAGGGCTACACCTTC. This codes for CASSYSKTGEGYTF. The chain carries TRBV6-6 and TRBJ1-2, with TRBD1 identical over 7 bases. The CDR3 is made up of 14 amino acids. After removal of 0 bases from V and 8 bases from J, the junction contained 6 bases not matched to a gene. In germline, CDR1 is MNHNY, CDR2 SVGAGI (reference sequence).

The J gene is TRBJ1-5, the V gene TRBV19, with D uncertain. Trimming removed 3 bases at V and 1 base at J, with 7 bases between. In germline, CDR1 is LNHDA, CDR2 SQIVND (reference sequence). CDR3 length: 14 amino acids. CDR3 in amino acids: CASSIFGSNQPQHF. CDR3 coding DNA: TGTGCCAGTAGTATTTTTGGCAGCAATCAGCCCCAGCATTTT.

This clone occurred once. The J gene is TRBJ1-1, the V gene TRBV5-1, with TRBD1 as a possible D gene (5 bases). CDR1 and CDR2 (germline): SGHRS, YFSETQ. V shed 0 bases and J shed 1 base, with 13 bases lying between them. The CDR3 runs 16 residues. For the CDR3, the DNA is TGCGCCAGCAGCTTGGTAGTAGGGACCCCGAACACTGAAGCTTTCTTT. This sequence encodes CASSLVVGTPNTEAFF. Complete variable domain (other parts from reference TRBV5-1 and TRBJ1-1): KAGVTQTPRYLIKTRGQQVTLSCSPISGHRSVSWYQQTPGQGLQFLFEYFSETQRNKGNFPGRFSGRQFSNSRSEMNVSTLELGDSALYLCASSLVVGTPNTEAFFGQGTRLTVV.

This clone was counted only a few times. V usage is TRBV6-1 and J usage is TRBJ2-1, with a weak D call TRBD1 (6 bases). Germline V gene lookup returns CDR1 MNHNS and CDR2 SASEGT. The CDR3 is 14 residues long. Trimming took off 7 bases at V and 8 bases at J, with 18 bases between the two ends. CDR3 amino acids: CASTRGGSNDEQFF. CDR3 nucleotide sequence: TGTGCCAGCACCCGAGGGGGATCAAACGATGAGCAGTTCTTC.

The CDR3 is CASSPGTVGVYGYTF. Here the CDR3 DNA reads TGCGCCAGCAGCCCGGGGACGGTCGGGGTGTATGGCTACACCTTC. The chain links TRBV5-1 to TRBJ1-2, with D tentatively TRBD1 (5 bases). The germline gives CDR1 SGHRS, CDR2 YFSETQ. The V end was cut by 4 bases, the J end by 5 bases, with 18 bases between. CDR3 length equals 15 residues.

The V and J genes are TRBV27 and TRBJ2-5, with TRBD2 matching over 11 bases. V lost 3 bases and J lost 5; bases outside the gene matches: 14. This CDR3 is 18 amino acids long. CDR1 and CDR2 (germline): MNHEY, SMNVEV (reference sequence). This chain's CDR3 is CASSFLDSGRAGLETQYF. In DNA, the CDR3 is TGTGCCAGCAGTTTCTTAGATAGCGGGAGGGCCGGACTTGAGACCCAGTACTTC.

This clone has a handful of counts. V usage is TRBV14 and J usage is TRBJ2-7, with D tentatively TRBD1 (6 bases). The ends were cut back, 0 bases at V and 7 bases at J, with 10 bases in the middle. The length of the CDR3 is 13 residues. From germline, CDR1 is SGHDN and CDR2 FVKESK. CDR3 DNA sequence: TGTGCCAGCAGCCAAGATCTACAGGGAGAGCAGTACTTC. It encodes CASSQDLQGEQYF.

This chain joins TRBV7-8 and TRBJ1-4; D call uncertain. V was shortened by 1 base and J by 8 bases, with 11 bases between the two germline ends. This CDR3 has 14 amino acids. Germline assignment: CDR1 SGHVS and CDR2 FQNEAQ. DNA of the CDR3: TGTGCCAGCAGCTTAGGAGGGTTTGGCGAAAAACTGTTTTTT. Protein sequence: CASSLGGFGEKLFF.

This clone has only a few counts. The J gene is TRBJ1-1, the V gene TRBV11-2, with 12 bases that match TRBD1. The CDR3 is 18 amino acids. The junction had 12 bases not matched to a gene; V was cut back by 6 bases and J by 1 base. Germline V gene data show CDR1 as SGHAT and CDR2 as FQNNGV. The CDR3 protein is CASSSLRDRGLRNTEAFF. CDR3 DNA sequence: TGTGCCAGCAGTTCCCTCCGGGACAGGGGGCTAAGGAACACTGAAGCTTTCTTT. The variable domain in full, completed from reference TRBV11-2 and TRBJ1-1, reads EAGVAQSPRYKIIEKRQSVAFWCNPISGHATLYWYQQILGQGPKLLIQFQNNGVVDDSQLPKDRFSAERLKGVDSTLKIQPAKLEDSAVYLCASSSLRDRGLRNTEAFFGQGTRLTVV.